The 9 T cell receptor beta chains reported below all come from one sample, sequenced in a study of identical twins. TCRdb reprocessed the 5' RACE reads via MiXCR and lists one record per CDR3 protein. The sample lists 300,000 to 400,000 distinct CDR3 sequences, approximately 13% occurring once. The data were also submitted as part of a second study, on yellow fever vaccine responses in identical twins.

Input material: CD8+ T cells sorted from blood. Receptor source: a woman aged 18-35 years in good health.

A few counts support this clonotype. The CDR3: CASSPPEVREWSYEQYF. The CDR3 DNA reads TGTGCCAGCAGTCCTCCCGAGGTTCGGGAGTGGTCCTACGAGCAGTACTTC. The V gene is TRBV28, the J gene TRBJ2-7; D possibly corresponds to TRBD2 (6 bases). Germline assignment: CDR1 MDHEN and CDR2 SYDVKM. CDR3 length: 17 amino acids. V dropped 5 bases and J dropped 1 base, with 21 bases sitting between them.

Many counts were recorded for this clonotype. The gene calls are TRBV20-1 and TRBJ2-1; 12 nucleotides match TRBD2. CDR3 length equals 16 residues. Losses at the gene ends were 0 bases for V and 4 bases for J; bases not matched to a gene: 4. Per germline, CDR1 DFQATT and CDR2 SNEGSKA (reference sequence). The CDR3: CSARDYGTSGYNEQFF. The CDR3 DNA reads TGCAGTGCTAGAGATTACGGGACTAGCGGGTACAATGAGCAGTTCTTC.

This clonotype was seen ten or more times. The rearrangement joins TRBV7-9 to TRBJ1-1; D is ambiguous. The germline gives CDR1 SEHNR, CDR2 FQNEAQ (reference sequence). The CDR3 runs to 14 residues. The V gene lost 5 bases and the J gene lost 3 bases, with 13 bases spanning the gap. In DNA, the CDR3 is TGTGCCAGCAGCCAAGACAACTGGCACACTGAAGCTTTCTTT. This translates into CASSQDNWHTEAFF.

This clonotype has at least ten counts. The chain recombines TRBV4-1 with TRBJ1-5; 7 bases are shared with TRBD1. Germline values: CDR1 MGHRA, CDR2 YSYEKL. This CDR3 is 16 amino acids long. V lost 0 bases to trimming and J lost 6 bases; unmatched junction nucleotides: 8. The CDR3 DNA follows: TGCGCCAGCAGCCAAGATTGGCGACAGGGAATTCAGCCCCAGCATTTT. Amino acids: CASSQDWRQGIQPQHF.

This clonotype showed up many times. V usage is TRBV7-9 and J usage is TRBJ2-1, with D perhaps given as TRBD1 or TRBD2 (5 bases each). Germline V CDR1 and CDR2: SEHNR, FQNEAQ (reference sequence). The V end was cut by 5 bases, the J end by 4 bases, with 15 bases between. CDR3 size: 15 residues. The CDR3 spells CASSLGVRGYNEQFF. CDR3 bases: TGTGCCAGCAGCCTGGGGGTTCGGGGTTACAATGAGCAGTTCTTC.

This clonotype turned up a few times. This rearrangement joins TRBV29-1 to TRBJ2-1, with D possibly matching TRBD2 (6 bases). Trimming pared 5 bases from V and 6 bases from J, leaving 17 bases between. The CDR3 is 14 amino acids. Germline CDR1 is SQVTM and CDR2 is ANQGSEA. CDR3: CSVWGGVPGNEQFF. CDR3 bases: TGCAGCGTTTGGGGCGGGGTGCCGGGCAATGAGCAGTTCTTC.

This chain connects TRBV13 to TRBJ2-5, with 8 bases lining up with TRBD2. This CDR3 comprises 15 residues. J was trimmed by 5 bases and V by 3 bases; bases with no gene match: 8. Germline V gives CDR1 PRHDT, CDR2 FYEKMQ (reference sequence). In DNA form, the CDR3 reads TGTGCCAGCAGCTTTGCCGGGACTAGATATGAGACCCAGTACTTC. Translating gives CASSFAGTRYETQYF.

Here the CDR3 DNA reads TGTGCCAGCAGTTACTTCGGGGACTACGAGCAGTACTTC. The encoded protein is CASSYFGDYEQYF. The V gene is TRBV6-2 or TRBV6-3, the J gene TRBJ2-7, with TRBD2 as a possible D gene (5 bases). The V end lost 1 base, the J end lost 3 bases, and 7 bases lay between the germline ends. This CDR3 contains 13 residues. Germline assignment: CDR1 MNHEY and CDR2 SVGEGT.

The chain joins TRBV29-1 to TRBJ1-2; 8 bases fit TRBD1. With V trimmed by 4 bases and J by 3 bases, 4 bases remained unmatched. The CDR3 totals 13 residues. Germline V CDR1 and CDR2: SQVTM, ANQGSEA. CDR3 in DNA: TGCAGCGTTGTGACAGGGGAAGACTATGGCTACACCTTC. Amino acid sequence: CSVVTGEDYGYTF. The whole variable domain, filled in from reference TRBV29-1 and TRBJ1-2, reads SAVISQKPSRDICQRGTSLTIQCQVDSQVTMMFWYRQQPGQSLTLIATANQGSEATYESGFVIDKFPISRPNLTFSTLTVSNMSPEDSSIYLCSVVTGEDYGYTFGSGTRLTVV.